Listed here are 19 T cell receptor beta chains from one sample, sequenced in a study of blood T cell repertoires in COVID-19. The method was immunoSEQ multiplex PCR; TCRdb's version includes in-frame clones alone and lacks a portion of them. Among 84,000 or so clones listed, roughly 86% were seen once. Sequences were obtained from peripheral blood. These receptors were taken from a man between 65 and 85 years old with acute or convalescent COVID-19.

The V call is TRBV11-2, the J call TRBJ1-6, with D uncertain. This CDR3 has 13 amino acids. The germline CDR1 and CDR2 sequences are SGHAT and FQNNGV. Trimming took off 2 bases at V and 8 bases at J, with 7 bases between the two ends. CDR3 protein: CASSLWRDSPLHF. The CDR3 nucleotides read TGTGCCAGCAGCTTATGGCGGGATTCACCCCTCCACTTT.

V is TRBV11-2 and J is TRBJ2-3; TRBD1 matches at 8 bases. The germline V gene has CDR1 SGHAT and CDR2 FQNNGV. The V segment lost 3 bases and the J segment 4 bases; nucleotides outside the gene matches: 12. The CDR3 spans 17 residues. The CDR3 protein is CASSFPGQGRRADTQYF. DNA of the CDR3: TGTGCCAGCAGCTTCCCCGGACAGGGTAGGAGGGCAGATACGCAGTATTTT.

The chain links TRBV6-1 to TRBJ1-2; 9 bases line up with TRBD1. The CDR3 covers 13 residues. Germline V gives CDR1 MNHNS, CDR2 SASEGT. Trimming took 7 bases from V and 7 from J; bases not matched to a gene: 7. The CDR3 sequence is CASTRDRASGYTF. In nucleotides, the CDR3 is TGTGCCAGCACTAGGGACAGGGCCAGTGGCTACACCTTC.

This clone appeared a single time. J is TRBJ1-5 and V is TRBV23-1; possibly TRBD1 for D (6 bases). TRBV23-1 is placed among ORFs of uncertain function. The length of the CDR3 is 17 residues. V was trimmed by 9 bases and J by 6 bases, leaving 27 bases between them. The CDR3 nucleotides read TGCGCCAGGAGGGGGAGCCCGGTTCCCCCCGAATGTCAGCCCCAGCATTTT. It codes for CARRGSPVPPECQPQHF.

The chain recombines TRBV3-1 (or the pseudogene TRBV3-2) with TRBJ1-3; D is perhaps TRBD1 (5 bases). This CDR3 region has 18 residues. The germline V and J ends were trimmed by 2 bases and 0 bases, with 17 bases remaining between them. Germline assignment: CDR1 LGHDT and CDR2 YNNKEL (reference sequence). The CDR3: CASSQSLGGTLSGNTIYF. CDR3 DNA sequence: TGTGCCAGCAGCCAATCCCTTGGAGGGACTCTCTCTGGAAACACCATATATTTT.

The chain uses TRBV29-1 and TRBJ2-7, with a possible D match to TRBD1 (6 bases). Germline CDR1 reads SQVTM; CDR2 reads ANQGSEA. The V and J ends lost 4 bases and 0 bases respectively, with 19 bases between them. The CDR3 extends over 16 amino acids. The CDR3 region is CSVVRVAGAGSYEQYF. The CDR3, as DNA: TGCAGCGTTGTCCGAGTGGCAGGGGCGGGCTCCTACGAGCAGTACTTC.

This rearrangement joins TRBV19 to TRBJ2-1; TRBD1 matches 9 bases. V was clipped by 6 bases and J by 4 bases; unmatched bases: 4. The CDR3 spans 14 residues. Germline lookup yields CDR1 LNHDA and CDR2 SQIVND (reference sequence). CDR3 DNA: TGTGCCAGTAGCCGACAGGGGGATTACAATGAGCAGTTCTTC. Translated: CASSRQGDYNEQFF. Using reference TRBV19 and TRBJ2-1 for the parts outside the CDR3, the full variable domain is DGGITQSPKYLFRKEGQNVTLSCEQNLNHDAMYWYRQDPGQGLRLIYYSQIVNDFQKGDIAEGYSVSREKKESFPLTVTSAQKNPTAFYLCASSRQGDYNEQFFGPGTRLTVL.

V gene TRBV3-1 (or the pseudogene TRBV3-2) combines with J gene TRBJ1-5; 7 bases are a match to TRBD1. Germline V gives CDR1 LGHDT, CDR2 YNNKEL (reference sequence). Germline trimming cut 2 bases from V and 6 bases from J; bases unmatched to any gene: 4. The CDR3 extends over 14 amino acids. CDR3 in amino acids: CASSQTQGSQPQHF. The CDR3 DNA reads as TGTGCCAGCAGCCAAACACAGGGGAGTCAGCCCCAGCATTTT.

This chain joins TRBV5-8 and TRBJ1-2, with 10 bases aligning to TRBD1. The germline V gene encodes CDR1 SGHTS and CDR2 YDEGEE. After removal of 4 bases from V and 5 bases from J, the junction contained 8 bases not matched to a gene. CDR3 length equals 15 residues. CDR3: CASSPAGQGSYGYTF. CDR3 DNA sequence: TGTGCCAGCAGCCCCGCGGGACAGGGGTCTTATGGCTACACCTTC.

This sequence joins TRBV25-1 and TRBJ2-2; TRBD1 matches at 11 bases. V shed 6 bases and J 7 bases; nucleotides not matched to a gene: 1. Germline values: CDR1 MGHDK, CDR2 SYGVNS. CDR3 length: 13 amino acids. The CDR3 DNA reads TGTGCCAGCAGGGGGACAGGGGGCGGGGAGCTGTTTTTT. Its protein product is CASRGTGGGELFF.

The chain employs TRBV9 and TRBJ1-4; 8 bases map to TRBD1. Per the germline V gene, CDR1 is SGDLS and CDR2 is YYNGEE. V lost 2 bases and J lost 10; bases outside the gene matches: 7. The CDR3 covers 14 residues. The CDR3 bases are TGTGCCAGCAGCGTTACAGGGGGAAGCGGAAAACTGTTTTTT. Protein product: CASSVTGGSGKLFF.

This clone has a handful of counts. The chain employs TRBV10-3 and TRBJ1-6; 8 positions match TRBD1. This CDR3 region has 16 residues. The V gene's germline CDR1 is ENHRY and CDR2 SYGVKD. The V gene end was trimmed by 0 bases and the J gene end by 8 bases; junction bases not matched to a gene: 6. The DNA for the CDR3 is TGTGCCATCAGTGAGTCAAGTAGGACAGGGCATTCACCCCTCCACTTT. Its protein product is CAISESSRTGHSPLHF.

V is TRBV4-3 and J is TRBJ2-2, with 10 nucleotides matching TRBD2. Trimming removed 1 base from V and 5 bases from J; junction bases left unmatched: 10. This CDR3 comprises 18 residues. CDR1 is LGHNA and CDR2 is YSLEER in the germline V gene. The CDR3 sequence: CASSQGVGAGGLTGELFF. CDR3 nucleotides: TGCGCCAGCAGCCAAGGGGTAGGAGCGGGAGGGCTGACCGGGGAGCTGTTTTTT.

The chain recombines TRBV5-4 with TRBJ2-1; 9 positions match TRBD2. J lost 4 bases, V lost 4 bases, and 9 bases had no gene match. The length of the CDR3 is 16 residues. Germline V lookup: CDR1 SGHNT, CDR2 YYREEE (reference sequence). CDR3 loop: CASSPGGLAGYNEQFF. The CDR3 DNA sequence: TGTGCCAGCAGCCCGGGGGGCCTAGCGGGGTACAATGAGCAGTTCTTC.

The chain has TRBV6-1 and TRBJ1-2, with 8 positions matching TRBD1. V shed 1 base and J 4 bases; nucleotides not matched to a gene: 11. The germline CDR1 and CDR2 sequences are MNHNS and SASEGT. The length of the CDR3 is 17 residues. CDR3 in amino acids: CASSEEGSRGRLYGYTF. The DNA of the CDR3 is TGTGCCAGCAGTGAAGAGGGGAGCAGGGGGCGCCTCTATGGCTACACCTTC.

The J gene is TRBJ1-5, the V gene TRBV6-5; D is undetermined. The CDR3 sequence is 15 residues long. The V and J ends lost 0 bases and 2 bases respectively, with 8 bases between them. The V gene's germline CDR1 is MNHEY and CDR2 SVGAGI. The CDR3 region is CASSYSMRGNQPQHF. The CDR3 coding sequence is TGTGCCAGCAGTTACTCGATGAGGGGCAATCAGCCCCAGCATTTT.

The chain couples TRBV5-6 to TRBJ1-1; D remains ambiguous. Trimming cost V 0 bases and J 7 bases, with 7 bases left between them. The CDR3 covers 12 residues. From germline, CDR1 is SGHDT and CDR2 YYEEEE. This CDR3 reads CASSLETYEAFF. The DNA of the CDR3 is TGTGCCAGCAGCTTGGAAACCTATGAAGCTTTCTTT.

The V gene is TRBV3-1 (or the pseudogene TRBV3-2), the J gene TRBJ1-6; no clear D. The V end lost 4 bases, the J end lost 7 bases, and 26 bases lay between the germline ends. Looked up from germline, CDR1 is LGHDT and CDR2 is YNNKEL (reference sequence). The CDR3 consists of 19 residues. The CDR3 nucleotides read TGTGCCAGCAGCCGCCCTATGTCAAGCGAAACTTCCCGGAATTCACCCCTCCACTTT. The encoded protein is CASSRPMSSETSRNSPLHF.

This chain links TRBV18 with TRBJ2-4; 12 bases are a match to TRBD2. Germline assignment: CDR1 KGHSH and CDR2 LQKENI. V shed 3 bases and J 6 bases; nucleotides not matched to a gene: 6. The CDR3 covers 16 residues. CDR3 in DNA: TGTGCCAGCTCACCGACTAGCGGGGGCACTACAAACATTCAGTACTTC. It encodes CASSPTSGGTTNIQYF.